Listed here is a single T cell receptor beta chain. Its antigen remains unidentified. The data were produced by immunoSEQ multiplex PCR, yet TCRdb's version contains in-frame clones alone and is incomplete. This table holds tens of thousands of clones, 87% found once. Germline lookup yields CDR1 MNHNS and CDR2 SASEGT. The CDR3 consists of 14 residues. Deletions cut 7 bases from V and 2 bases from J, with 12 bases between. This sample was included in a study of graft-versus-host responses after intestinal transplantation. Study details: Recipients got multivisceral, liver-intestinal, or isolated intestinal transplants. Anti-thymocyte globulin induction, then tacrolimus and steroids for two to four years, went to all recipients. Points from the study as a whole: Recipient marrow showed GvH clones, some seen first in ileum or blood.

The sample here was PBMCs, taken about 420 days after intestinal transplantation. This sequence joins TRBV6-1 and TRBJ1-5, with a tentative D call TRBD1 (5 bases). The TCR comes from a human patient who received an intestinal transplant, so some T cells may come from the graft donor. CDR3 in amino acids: CASKVAGGNQPQHF. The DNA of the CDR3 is TGTGCCAGCAAAGTTGCGGGGGGCAATCAGCCCCAGCATTTT.